This T cell receptor beta chain was documented in a study of T cells in Graves' hyperthyroidism and ophthalmopathy. Germline assignment: CDR1 DFQATT and CDR2 SNEGSKA (reference sequence). The CDR3 consists of 12 residues. The V end lost 3 bases, the J end lost 2 bases, and 8 bases lay between the germline ends. Amplification yielded TCR beta CDR3 regions, with RNA transcripts as the source. Initially, a first-round RT-PCR of the TCR CDR3 employed the HTBI primer set. TCRdb fed the multiplex PCR reads into MiXCR, producing one record per CDR3 protein. The sample comprises about 680,000 distinct CDR3 sequences, roughly a third of which are singletons, and roughly 30% rests with the top ten. This clonotype was seen ten or more times. Patients showing uncontrolled infection, other autoimmune disease, pregnancy or lactation were ineligible.

This sequence was found in a woman in her forties with Graves' hyperthyroidism. Sequencing was performed on blood. The rearrangement uses TRBV20-1 and TRBJ2-7; D is unresolved. The CDR3 sequence is CSARYRTYEQYF. The CDR3, as DNA: TGCAGTGCTAGGTACAGAACCTACGAGCAGTACTTC.